This TCR beta chain was obtained from a study of blood T cell repertoires in COVID-19. Study information: The study drew acute and convalescent COVID-19 samples from the United States, Italy and Spain.

Original processing methods: Estimates of nucleated cell counts were drawn from the amplification of reference gene primers. TCRdb keeps only in-frame clones here, not all; method: immunoSEQ multiplex PCR. Clone size and the V and J calls come from that table; the DNA yielded D and trimming. The data contain some 30,000 clones, approximately 85% of them singletons. The TCR was taken from a man in his fifties or sixties with active COVID-19. Sequenced: peripheral blood.

CDR3 protein: CASRTAGLSYEQYF. CDR3 DNA sequence: TGTGCCAGCAGAACAGCGGGACTCTCCTACGAGCAGTACTTC. The genes are TRBV28 and TRBJ2-7, with 7 bases matching TRBD2. CDR3 length: 14 amino acids. Germline trimming cut 6 bases from V and 0 bases from J; bases unmatched to any gene: 5. Germline assignment: CDR1 MDHEN and CDR2 SYDVKM.